This passage covers 25 T cell receptor beta chains from one sample sequenced in a study of blood T cells in healthy people across ages. Then a second PCR, running about 6 to 12 cycles, was carried out with a sample-barcoded 5' primer and a J-beta primer mix. TCRdb itself ran the 5' RACE reads through MiXCR, one entry per CDR3 protein. The sample has more than 1.4 million distinct CDR3 sequences, around 42% seen once. The sample taken for sequencing was blood. The receptors stem from a woman aged 18-29 years in good health.

The gene calls are TRBV20-1 and TRBJ2-3; 11 bases fit TRBD2. Trimming took 7 bases from V and 3 from J; bases not matched to a gene: 6. CDR1 and CDR2 (germline): DFQATT, SNEGSKA (reference sequence). CDR3 length: 14 residues. This chain's CDR3 is CSVLTSGVTDTQYF. The CDR3 DNA is TGCAGTGTTCTGACTAGCGGGGTGACAGATACGCAGTATTTT.

The rearrangement links TRBV6-6 to TRBJ1-6, with a weak D call TRBD1 (5 bases). Germline V gene sequence: CDR1 MNHNY, CDR2 SVGAGI (reference sequence). Trimming removed 4 bases at V and 6 bases at J, with 10 bases between. CDR3 length equals 14 residues. Written as DNA, the CDR3 is TGTGCCAGCAGTTGGGACCAGATTAATTCACCCCTCCACTTT. Protein: CASSWDQINSPLHF.

The chain carries TRBV20-1 and TRBJ1-4; 9 bases match TRBD1. The junction had 6 bases not matched to a gene; V was cut back by 5 bases and J by 8 bases. This CDR3 comprises 13 residues. Germline CDR1 reads DFQATT; CDR2 reads SNEGSKA (reference sequence). CDR3 loop: CSAWDRDWEKLFF. The DNA for the CDR3 is TGCAGTGCTTGGGACAGGGATTGGGAAAAACTGTTTTTT.

As DNA, the CDR3 is TGTGCCAGCCTAAACAGCGCGTGTGAGCAGTTCTTC. It specifies CASLNSACEQFF. This chain joins TRBV27 and TRBJ2-1; no reliable D call. Trimming cost V 8 bases and J 9 bases, with 14 bases left between them. This CDR3 is built from 12 residues. CDR1 and CDR2 (germline): MNHEY, SMNVEV (reference sequence).

V gene TRBV3-1 combines with J gene TRBJ2-7; the D gene is possibly TRBD2 (5 bases). Germline CDR1 is LGHDT and CDR2 is YNNKEL (reference sequence). Trimming shortened V by 2 bases and J by 3 bases, and 11 bases separated the two germline ends. The CDR3 spans 14 residues. This CDR3 reads CASSQWASGYEQYF. CDR3 nucleotides: TGTGCCAGCAGCCAATGGGCCAGCGGCTACGAGCAGTACTTC.

The gene calls are TRBV20-1 and TRBJ1-2; no definite D call. The CDR3 has 14 residues. The ends were cut back, 0 bases at V and 4 bases at J, with 12 bases in the middle. The germline V gene encodes CDR1 DFQATT and CDR2 SNEGSKA (reference sequence). The CDR3 nucleotides read TGCAGTGCTAGAGACATTGCAGTCCCCTATGGCTACACCTTC. Translation gives CSARDIAVPYGYTF.

The chain couples TRBV14 to TRBJ2-1, with TRBD2 matching over 7 bases. Trimming cost V 0 bases and J 0 bases; bases outside gene matches: 8. This CDR3 is 18 amino acids long. The germline CDR1 and CDR2 sequences are SGHDN and FVKESK. The DNA of the CDR3 is TGTGCCAGCAGCCAAGATCTAATACGGACTAGCTCCTACAATGAGCAGTTCTTC. It is translated as CASSQDLIRTSSYNEQFF. Full variable domain (rest looked up from reference TRBV14 and TRBJ2-1): EAGVTQFPSHSVIEKGQTVTLRCDPISGHDNLYWYRRVMGKEIKFLLHFVKESKQDESGMPNNRFLAERTGGTYSTLKVQPAELEDSGVYFCASSQDLIRTSSYNEQFFGPGTRLTVL.

This clonotype was seen more than once but under ten times. The rearrangement links TRBV27 to TRBJ2-3; the D is unclear. Germline CDR1 and CDR2: MNHEY and SMNVEV (reference sequence). V was trimmed by 4 bases and J by 2 bases, leaving 13 bases between them. The CDR3 is made up of 15 amino acids. Here the CDR3 reads CASSSWSQNTDTQYF. The CDR3 DNA is TGTGCCAGCAGTTCTTGGAGTCAGAACACAGATACGCAGTATTTT.

This clonotype was recorded once. The rearrangement joins TRBV30 to TRBJ1-3; 10 bases align to TRBD1. After removal of 2 bases from V and 2 bases from J, the junction contained 3 bases not matched to a gene. CDR1 GTSNPN and CDR2 SVGIG come from the germline V gene (reference sequence). The CDR3 has 15 residues. CDR3 DNA sequence: TGTGCCTGGAGTAGAGGGACAGGGGCTGGAAACACCATATATTTT. This translates into CAWSRGTGAGNTIYF. Looking up the rest from reference TRBV30 and TRBJ1-3 gives the full variable domain: SQTIHQWPATLVQPVGSPLSLECTVEGTSNPNLYWYRQAAGRGLQLLFYSVGIGQISSEVPQNLSASRPQDRQFILSSKKLLLSDSGFYLCAWSRGTGAGNTIYFGEGSWLTVV.

The rearrangement links TRBV14 to TRBJ2-5; D may be TRBD1 or TRBD2 (5 bases each). V was pared by 4 bases and J by 4 bases, with 16 bases between. Germline-derived CDR1 and CDR2 are SGHDN and FVKESK. This CDR3 has 15 amino acids. CDR3 region: CASSPGPGKRETQYF. The CDR3 bases are TGTGCCAGCAGCCCGGGACCGGGAAAGAGAGAGACCCAGTACTTC.

The chain couples TRBV2 to TRBJ2-3; weak D call: TRBD1 (6 bases). Germline V CDR1 and CDR2: SNHLY, FYNNEI. The CDR3 has 15 residues. Trimming left V 6 bases short and J 6 bases short, with 19 bases between. CDR3 loop: CASREDSPPIDTQYF. DNA of the CDR3: TGTGCCAGCAGAGAGGACAGTCCCCCGATCGATACGCAGTATTTT.

This clonotype was counted a few times. The chain couples TRBV12-3 or TRBV12-4 to TRBJ2-5, with D perhaps TRBD1 (5 bases). The last part of the DNA fits TRBJ2-7 better; the J call may be wrong. The CDR3 totals 12 residues. The CDR3 here is CASSPGSGEQYF. As DNA, the CDR3 is TGTGCCAGCAGTCCAGGGTCCGGCGAGCAGTACTTC.

This clonotype was counted at least ten times. CDR3 bases: TGTGCCAGCAGTGGGCTCCCTCCGGGACAGGGGTCCTACGAGCAGTACTTC. Translation gives CASSGLPPGQGSYEQYF. The V call is TRBV12-3 or TRBV12-4, the J call TRBJ2-7, with 10 bases matching TRBD1. V shed 5 bases, J shed 1 base, and the junction held 11 bases outside the gene matches. The CDR3 has 17 amino acids.

The chain uses TRBV20-1 and TRBJ2-7; 7 bases agree with TRBD1. CDR1 DFQATT and CDR2 SNEGSKA come from the germline V gene (reference sequence). V was pared by 1 base and J by 3 bases, with 3 bases of the junction left unmatched. The CDR3 has 13 amino acids. CDR3 in amino acids: CSARVDRDYEQYF. The CDR3 DNA is TGCAGTGCTAGAGTTGACAGGGACTACGAGCAGTACTTC.

This clonotype was observed many times. V gene TRBV20-1 combines with J gene TRBJ1-1; D is undetermined. The CDR3 sequence is 11 residues long. Germline V gene data show CDR1 as DFQATT and CDR2 as SNEGSKA (reference sequence). With 5 bases removed from V and 7 bases from J, the gap between germline ends came to 11 bases. The CDR3 sequence is CSAPRTSEAFF. As DNA, the CDR3 is TGCAGTGCTCCTAGGACTAGTGAAGCTTTCTTT.

A few counts support this clonotype. The CDR3: CASITLGVSSYNEQFF. In DNA form, the CDR3 reads TGTGCCAGCATCACCCTGGGGGTCAGCTCCTACAATGAGCAGTTCTTC. The chain has TRBV2 and TRBJ2-1, with D perhaps assigned TRBD1 or TRBD2 (5 bases each). Germline CDR1 reads SNHLY; CDR2 reads FYNNEI. V dropped 7 bases and J dropped 0 bases, with 16 bases sitting between them. This CDR3 has 16 residues. Supplemented by reference TRBV2 and TRBJ2-1, the full variable domain reads EPEVTQTPSHQVTQMGQEVILRCVPISNHLYFYWYRQILGQKVEFLVSFYNNEISEKSEIFDDQFSVERPDGSNFTLKIRSTKLEDSAMYFCASITLGVSSYNEQFFGPGTRLTVL.

Concerning this clonotype itself: One end of the junction is discordant with germline, which a read error may explain. The J gene is TRBJ2-3, the V gene TRBV10-3, with 10 bases matching TRBD2. The CDR3 runs 16 residues. Germline lookup yields CDR1 ENHRY and CDR2 SYGVKD. DNA for the CDR3: TGTGCCGTCAGTCAAGACGTAGCGGGGGGTGTCGATACGCAGTATTTT. Translating it yields CAVSQDVAGGVDTQYF.

This clonotype was found many times. The CDR3 DNA follows: TGTGCCACCAGTGATTGGCGCATCCGGGACAGGGTGTATGAGCAGTTCTTC. Translation: CATSDWRIRDRVYEQFF. The chain combines TRBV24-1 with TRBJ2-1, with 9 nucleotides matching TRBD1. J was trimmed by 8 bases and V by 2 bases; bases with no gene match: 12. Germline values: CDR1 KGHDR, CDR2 SFDVKD. The CDR3 extends over 17 amino acids.

This clonotype turned up a few times. V gene TRBV9 combines with J gene TRBJ2-3; the D is unclear. The germline gives CDR1 SGDLS, CDR2 YYNGEE. The CDR3 loop spans 18 amino acids. V was trimmed by 0 bases and J by 4 bases, leaving 21 bases between them. The CDR3 DNA sequence: TGTGCCAGCAGCGTAGACCCCCTTCAAGCCCTAGGTGCAGATACGCAGTATTTT. The encoded protein is CASSVDPLQALGADTQYF.

The rearrangement joins TRBV3-1 to TRBJ2-7; D not resolved. From germline, CDR1 is LGHDT and CDR2 YNNKEL (reference sequence). CDR3 size: 15 residues. V was pared by 1 base and J by 1 base, with 11 bases between. The CDR3 bases are TGTGCCAGCAGCCAAGGCAGTTATGCGTCCTACGAGCAGTACTTC. It yields the protein CASSQGSYASYEQYF.

The chain has TRBV4-1 and TRBJ2-5, with D perhaps matching TRBD2 (5 bases). In germline, CDR1 is MGHRA, CDR2 YSYEKL. CDR3 size: 15 residues. V was cut by 0 bases and J by 5 bases, with 13 bases left in between. In DNA form, the CDR3 reads TGCGCCAGCAGCCAAGACCCCGGGGTGGCGGAGACCCAGTACTTC. Translating it yields CASSQDPGVAETQYF.

This clonotype was recorded a few times. The chain is built from TRBV29-1 and TRBJ2-7; D not resolved. Per the germline V gene, CDR1 is SQVTM and CDR2 is ANQGSEA. This CDR3 contains 10 residues. V was cut by 7 bases and J by 6 bases, with 10 bases left in between. The CDR3 coding sequence is TGCAGCGCCCTCGAGCGCGAGCAGTACTTC. Its protein product is CSALEREQYF.

This clonotype was counted only a few times. This chain uses TRBV14 with TRBJ2-1; 11 nucleotides match TRBD1. From germline, CDR1 is SGHDN and CDR2 FVKESK. This CDR3 contains 15 residues. V was clipped by 6 bases and J by 8 bases; unmatched bases: 9. The CDR3 DNA reads as TGTGCCAGCAGTCCCGGGACAGGGGGTTGGCATGAGCAGTTCTTC. Amino acids: CASSPGTGGWHEQFF.

Only a few counts were recorded for this clonotype. This chain links TRBV29-1 with TRBJ2-7; D is perhaps TRBD1 (5 bases). The CDR3 is made up of 13 amino acids. CDR1 is SQVTM, CDR2 ANQGSEA, per germline. Trimming took off 5 bases at V and 1 base at J, with 12 bases between the two ends. CDR3 coding DNA: TGCAGCGTTTCGACAGATCAATCCTACGAGCAGTACTTC. Its translation is CSVSTDQSYEQYF.

The J gene is TRBJ2-6, the V gene TRBV7-9, with 9 positions matching TRBD2. V trimming: 2 bases; J trimming: 0 bases; junction bases outside the gene matches: 5. The germline V gene has CDR1 SEHNR and CDR2 FQNEAQ (reference sequence). The CDR3 consists of 18 residues. Here the CDR3 reads CASSLKLAGRSGANVLTF. CDR3 DNA: TGTGCCAGCAGCTTAAAACTAGCGGGCCGCTCTGGGGCCAACGTCCTGACTTTC.